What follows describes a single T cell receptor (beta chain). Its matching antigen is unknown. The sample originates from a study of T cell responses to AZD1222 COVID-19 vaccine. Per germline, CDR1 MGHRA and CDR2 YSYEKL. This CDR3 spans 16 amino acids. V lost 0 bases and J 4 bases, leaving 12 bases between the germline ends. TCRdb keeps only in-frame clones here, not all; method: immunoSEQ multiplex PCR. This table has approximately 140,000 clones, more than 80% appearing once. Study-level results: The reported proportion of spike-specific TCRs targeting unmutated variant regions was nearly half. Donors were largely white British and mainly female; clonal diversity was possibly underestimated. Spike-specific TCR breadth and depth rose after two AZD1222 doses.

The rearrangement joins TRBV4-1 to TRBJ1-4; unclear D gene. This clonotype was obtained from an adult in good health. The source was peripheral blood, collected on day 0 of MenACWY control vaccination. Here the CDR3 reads CASSQDDFTFNEKLFF. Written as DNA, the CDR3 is TGCGCCAGCAGCCAAGATGATTTCACTTTTAATGAAAAACTGTTTTTT.